One sample yielded the 18 T cell receptor beta chains listed below, sequenced in a study of human T cells and chemical hapten exposure. TCRdb processed the RACE reads anew with MiXCR; each CDR3 protein has one entry. The table records about 80,000 distinct CDR3 sequences, under 9% of them present only once. Time point specified: patch test 1, 2 weeks after DPC sensitization. Treatment specified: therapeutic diphenylcyclopropenone sensitization with weekly scalp DPC. Sequenced material: whole blood, taken in connection with sensitization to the hapten diphenylcyclopropenone (DPC). The receptors derive from a woman in her twenties or thirties with alopecia areata. Some clones in this sample may be carry-over from other donors' samples.

In this sample, this clonotype turned up many times. V gene TRBV7-9 combines with J gene TRBJ2-3, with 8 bases fitting TRBD1. The CDR3 runs 16 residues. V trimming: 3 bases; J trimming: 3 bases; junction bases outside the gene matches: 8. Germline V lookup: CDR1 SEHNR, CDR2 FQNEAQ (reference sequence). The chain's CDR3 is CASSFIPGQETDTQYF. The CDR3 nucleotides read TGTGCCAGCAGCTTCATTCCGGGACAGGAGACAGATACGCAGTATTTT.

In regard to this clonotype: With a much larger clone just one base away, this may be a read error. The V gene is TRBV2, the J gene TRBJ1-1, with D hard to call. There are 14 residues in the CDR3. With 5 bases removed from V and 1 base from J, the gap between germline ends came to 11 bases. CDR1 and CDR2 from the germline V gene are SNHLY and FYNNEI. The CDR3 DNA reads as TGTGCCAGCAGTCCGACATCTACGAACACTGAAGCTTTCTTT. It encodes CASSPTSTNTEAFF. Together with reference TRBV2 and TRBJ1-1, the CDR3 gives the full variable domain: EPEVTQTPSHQVTQMGQEVILRCVPISNHLYFYWYRQILGQKVEFLVSFYNNEISEKSEIFDDQFSVERPDGSNFTLKIRSTKLEDSAMYFCASSPTSTNTEAFFGQGTRLTVV.

This clonotype was picked up a small number of times. The chain is built from TRBV3-1 and TRBJ2-7, with 8 bases fitting TRBD1. Germline CDR1 reads LGHDT; CDR2 reads YNNKEL (reference sequence). The ends lost 5 bases at V and 1 base at J; junction bases unmatched: 7. The CDR3 is 15 amino acids. CDR3 in amino acids: CASSSRDRRSYEQYF. Here the CDR3 DNA reads TGTGCCAGCAGCAGCCGGGACAGGAGGTCCTACGAGCAGTACTTC.

This clonotype was detected ten times or more. The CDR3 spells CASGPTGQPYNSPLHF. The CDR3 nucleotides are TGTGCCAGTGGCCCGACAGGCCAACCTTATAATTCACCCCTCCACTTT. The V call is TRBV19, the J call TRBJ1-6; weak D call: TRBD1 (6 bases). Trimming removed 8 bases from V and 4 bases from J, with 18 bases in between. The CDR3 runs 16 residues. Germline V gives CDR1 LNHDA, CDR2 SQIVND (reference sequence).

Many counts were recorded for this clonotype. This chain connects TRBV7-9 to TRBJ2-7, with TRBD2 matching over 7 bases. The J segment lost 4 bases and the V segment lost 5 bases, leaving 5 bases of the junction unmatched. This CDR3 is built from 13 residues. Per germline, CDR1 SEHNR and CDR2 FQNEAQ (reference sequence). The CDR3 sequence: CASSTGLVYEQYF. The CDR3 DNA reads as TGTGCCAGCAGCACCGGACTAGTTTACGAGCAGTACTTC.

The chain couples TRBV27 to TRBJ2-1, with D tentatively TRBD2 (5 bases). This CDR3 is built from 13 residues. Germline loops: CDR1 MNHEY, CDR2 SMNVEV (reference sequence). V dropped 3 bases and J dropped 12 bases, with 15 bases sitting between them. The CDR3: CASSFEGVAGQFF. In DNA form, the CDR3 reads TGTGCCAGCAGTTTCGAGGGCGTGGCCGGGCAGTTCTTC.

Only a few counts were recorded for this clonotype. The chain links TRBV18 to TRBJ1-3; the D is unclear. CDR1 is KGHSH, CDR2 LQKENI, per germline. The CDR3 is made up of 15 amino acids. The V and J ends lost 0 bases and 0 bases respectively, with 6 bases between them. The CDR3 coding sequence is TGTGCCAGCTCACCACCCCAGGTCTCTGGAAACACCATATATTTT. This translates into CASSPPQVSGNTIYF.

The rearrangement links TRBV20-1 to TRBJ1-5; D is perhaps TRBD1 (6 bases). Per the germline V gene, CDR1 is DFQATT and CDR2 is SNEGSKA (reference sequence). The CDR3 extends over 12 amino acids. Deletions cut 4 bases from V and 4 bases from J, with 8 bases between. The CDR3 DNA is TGCAGTGCTACTGACAGGAATCAGCCCCAGCATTTT. This translates into CSATDRNQPQHF.

The sample holds a few counts of this clonotype. The chain employs TRBV11-2 and TRBJ2-3, with TRBD1 matching 7 bases. The length of the CDR3 is 13 residues. J was trimmed by 5 bases and V by 3 bases; bases with no gene match: 2. Germline V lookup: CDR1 SGHAT, CDR2 FQNNGV. CDR3: CASSFSGGDTQYF. CDR3 coding DNA: TGTGCCAGCAGCTTTTCAGGGGGAGATACGCAGTATTTT.

At least ten counts were recorded for this clonotype. The chain has TRBV5-1 and TRBJ1-5, with 8 bases that match TRBD1. The CDR3 is made up of 15 amino acids. The V gene's germline CDR1 is SGHRS and CDR2 YFSETQ. Trimming took 4 bases from V and 2 from J; bases not matched to a gene: 5. The CDR3, as DNA: TGCGCCAGCAGCCCTGGACAGGGAGGCAATCAGCCCCAGCATTTT. As protein: CASSPGQGGNQPQHF.

This clonotype was counted ten times or more. This chain links TRBV6-2 or TRBV6-3 with TRBJ1-1; 9 positions agree with TRBD1. The V gene end was trimmed by 6 bases and the J gene end by 0 bases; junction bases not matched to a gene: 5. The germline gives CDR1 MNHEY, CDR2 SVGEGT. The CDR3 loop spans 15 amino acids. CDR3 in DNA: TGTGCCAGCAGCTACAGGGGGCTTTTGAACACTGAAGCTTTCTTT. Residues: CASSYRGLLNTEAFF.

In this sample, this clonotype turned up many times. The V and J genes are TRBV5-6 and TRBJ2-3, with a weak D call TRBD1 (5 bases). Per the germline V gene, CDR1 is SGHDT and CDR2 is YYEEEE. The CDR3 has 16 residues. Trimming took off 2 bases at V and 0 bases at J, with 13 bases between the two ends. In DNA form, the CDR3 reads TGTGCCAGCAGCTTAAATTTCCGACAGAGCACAGATACGCAGTATTTT. This codes for CASSLNFRQSTDTQYF.

This clonotype came up many times. V is TRBV9 and J is TRBJ1-2, with D hard to call. CDR3 length equals 21 residues. V gave up 7 bases and J gave up 0 bases, with 34 bases separating them. The germline gives CDR1 SGDLS, CDR2 YYNGEE. The DNA for the CDR3 is TGTGCCAGCCCATTTGAGGTCCGAGACGTCCGGCCGAAGTTTTCTAACTATGGCTACACCTTC. Translating gives CASPFEVRDVRPKFSNYGYTF.

A note on this clonotype: A much larger clone sits a single nucleotide away, making a read error possible. The chain employs TRBV20-1 and TRBJ2-7, with 7 bases fitting TRBD1. With V trimmed by 0 bases and J by 0 bases, 2 bases remained unmatched. There are 14 residues in the CDR3. The germline V gene has CDR1 DFQATT and CDR2 SNEGSKA (reference sequence). CDR3 sequence (DNA): TGCAGTGCTAGAGAGACAGGGAGCTCCTACGAGCAGTACTTC. Residues: CSARETGSSYEQYF.

This clonotype was detected ten times or more. CDR3 sequence: CASSSLTGSQQYEQYF. CDR3 bases: TGTGCCAGCAGCTCCCTGACAGGGTCCCAACAATATGAGCAGTATTTT. The chain couples TRBV27 to TRBJ2-3; TRBD1 agrees at 7 bases. The trim removed 6 bases at V and 11 bases at J, leaving 20 bases unmatched. Germline loops: CDR1 MNHEY, CDR2 SMNVEV (reference sequence). The CDR3 consists of 16 residues.

This chain uses TRBV25-1 with TRBJ1-4; 7 bases are shared with TRBD1. The CDR3 contains 14 residues. Germline V gene data show CDR1 as MGHDK and CDR2 as SYGVNS. V shed 6 bases and J 6 bases; nucleotides not matched to a gene: 7. CDR3 sequence (DNA): TGTGCCAGCAGCTTTCTGGACAGGCATGAAAAACTGTTTTTT. Its translation: CASSFLDRHEKLFF. The variable domain in full, completed from reference TRBV25-1 and TRBJ1-4, reads EADIYQTPRYLVIGTGKKITLECSQTMGHDKMYWYQQDPGMELHLIHYSYGVNSTEKGDLSSESTVSRIRTEHFPLTLESARPSHTSQYLCASSFLDRHEKLFFGSGTQLSVL.

This clonotype appeared many times. The chain recombines TRBV6-1 with TRBJ1-1, with TRBD1 matching over 10 bases. Germline CDR1 is MNHNS and CDR2 is SASEGT. This CDR3 is built from 15 residues. Trimming removed 6 bases from V and 0 bases from J; junction bases left unmatched: 4. Written as DNA, the CDR3 is TGTGCCAGCAGCCGGGACAGGGGATTGAACACTGAAGCTTTCTTT. Amino acids: CASSRDRGLNTEAFF.

This clonotype was counted many times. The chain joins TRBV7-8 to TRBJ1-1, with D perhaps matching TRBD1 (5 bases). Germline CDR1 is SGHVS and CDR2 is FQNEAQ. Trimming pared 1 base from V and 1 base from J, leaving 16 bases between. The CDR3 is made up of 17 amino acids. CDR3 loop: CASSLGTRVMRNTEAFF. In nucleotides, the CDR3 is TGTGCCAGCAGCTTAGGGACCAGGGTCATGAGGAACACTGAAGCTTTCTTT. Filled out from reference TRBV7-8 and TRBJ1-1, the complete variable domain reads GAGVSQSPRYKVAKRGQDVALRCDPISGHVSLFWYQQALGQGPEFLTYFQNEAQLDKSGLPSDRFFAERPEGSVSTLKIQRTQQEDSAVYLCASSLGTRVMRNTEAFFGQGTRLTVV.